The rows below give T cell receptor beta chains drawn from one sample of a study of graft-versus-host responses after intestinal transplantation. Their recognized antigens are unknown. The repertoire was sequenced with immunoSEQ multiplex PCR; TCRdb's copy has only in-frame clones and lacks some. The sample has about 93,000 clones, about 93% seen once; the top ten hold 0.45% to 0.55%. Sequencing was performed on unstimulated CD8+ T cells sorted from spleen or lymph node cells, taken before intestinal transplant. Receptor source: a human donor who received an intestinal transplant. Each CDR3 is given without its conserved first and last residue. Part of the rows lack a size; the others show once, few, many or a class for expanded clones.

cdr3_aa clone_size j_call v_call
ASSRARGLADTQY . TRBJ2-3 TRBV28
ASSDFTGSVLDEQF . TRBJ2-1 TRBV6-1
ASSYQGRETQY . TRBJ2-5 TRBV27
ASKNPSTDTQY . TRBJ2-3 TRBV6-1
AWSIGTTGYEQY once TRBJ2-7 TRBV30
ASSLIGNTEAF . TRBJ1-1 TRBV7-3
ARAGTSGIKNTGELF . TRBJ2-2 TRBV2
ASSIENNGNTEAF . TRBJ1-1 TRBV19
ASSAIGRQETQY . TRBJ2-5 TRBV5-1
ATSRDKGGYEQY . TRBJ2-7 TRBV15
ASSYSGYDSYGYT . TRBJ1-2 TRBV6-5
AWSGTGNEQY once TRBJ2-7 TRBV30
ASSYDRVGANVLT . TRBJ2-6 TRBV6-5
ASSLGDLRDSPLH . TRBJ1-6 TRBV19
ASSSGDRLAGLSQETQY . TRBJ2-5 TRBV27
ASRLDRGGGSPLH . TRBJ1-6 TRBV28
ATPTGEHGYT . TRBJ1-2 TRBV2
ASSEQGGPTYEQY . TRBJ2-7 TRBV4-1
ASSLVRGARLSEAF once TRBJ1-1 TRBV27
ASSLGRIGEKLF . TRBJ1-4 TRBV5-6
ATSSTGAPIGPLH . TRBJ1-6 TRBV15
ASSVWDSSSGELF . TRBJ2-2 TRBV2
ASSPITGAGNTIY . TRBJ1-3 TRBV4-2
ASSYGGDYEQY . TRBJ2-7 TRBV7-8
ASRELAGTDNEQF . TRBJ2-1 TRBV2
ASSLYLAGDLDEQF . TRBJ2-1 TRBV7-9
ASSQGGVEGYT . TRBJ1-2 TRBV19
ASSQAWRGEETQY . TRBJ2-5 TRBV4-2
ASPGTGVPDTQY . TRBJ2-3 TRBV21-1